These T cell receptor beta chains were read from a single sample in a study of blood T cells in healthy people across ages. TCRdb independently ran MiXCR on the 5' RACE reads; one entry per CDR3 protein. Seen here are 1.8 million or so distinct CDR3 sequences, 39% observed once, and the top ten hold about 21%. Sequencing was performed on blood. Receptors were obtained from a human donor in good health. Both conserved end residues are part of each CDR3.

>TRBV12-3/TRBV12-4|TRBJ2-4
CASNDDRGKNIQYF
>TRBV15|TRBJ2-5
CATSKGLGRTQYF
>TRBV6-1|TRBJ2-7
CASRQGPPGGEQYF
>TRBV4-2|TRBJ2-6
CTSSQDSSSGANVLTF
>TRBV7-9|TRBJ1-6
CASMAQGGSPLHF
>TRBV27|TRBJ1-2
CASSPTVPHGYGYTF
>TRBV4-2|TRBJ2-5
CASSQVRTTSGEETQYF
>TRBV20-1|TRBJ2-7
CSASGRGQYEQYF
>TRBV7-2|TRBJ2-3
CASSLVSNSGDTQYF
>TRBV29-1|TRBJ2-7
CSALTSSYEQYF
>TRBV27|TRBJ1-6
CASRWAEGYSPLHF
>TRBV20-1|TRBJ1-2
CSARDKGQGPLTPYGYTF
>TRBV4-2|TRBJ2-3
CASSRDRDRQYF
>TRBV6-6|TRBJ2-7
CASSYPKDRDSYEQYF
>TRBV28|TRBJ2-1
CASRPVGSYNEQFF
>TRBV29-1|TRBJ2-1
CSVGGTRNGQFF
>TRBV12-3/TRBV12-4|TRBJ2-5
CASSLRGEIRETQYF
>TRBV20-1|TRBJ1-1
CSARGPEPSMNTEAFF
>TRBV6-5|TRBJ1-2
CASSSTRDRGIRGYTF
>TRBV20-1|TRBJ1-5
CSASARPQPQHF
>TRBV10-3|TRBJ1-2
CAISESEGAYGYTF
>TRBV3-1|TRBJ1-3
CASSPAVGNTIYF
>TRBV12-5|TRBJ1-1
CASGSRGGTEAFF
>TRBV3-1|TRBJ1-1
CASSPTHPWDSTEAFF
>TRBV10-3|TRBJ2-7
CAINKGEAYGQYF
>TRBV5-1|TRBJ2-1
CASSFNRDILHNEQFF
>TRBV9|TRBJ2-1
CASSVGSGRLGNEQFF
>TRBV20-1|TRBJ1-2
CSARPYTLNGYTF
>TRBV6-5|TRBJ2-3
CASSSPAGSTDTQYF
>TRBV7-9|TRBJ2-1
CASSRTGQGPTSSYNEQFF
>TRBV29-1|TRBJ1-4
CSAQRGSANEKLFF
>TRBV2|TRBJ2-2
CASDGTANTGELFF
>TRBV12-3/TRBV12-4|TRBJ2-3
CASSLARGRNTQYF
>TRBV28|TRBJ2-3
CASRPYRDTQYF
>TRBV5-1|NA
CASSSYRGKEETQYF
>TRBV6-2/TRBV6-3|TRBJ1-6
CASNRGTLSNSPLHF
>TRBV5-1|TRBJ2-1
CASSIFSGGPYNEQFF
>TRBV9|TRBJ1-5
CASSLTRYQPQHF
>TRBV28|TRBJ2-1
CASNEGGHYNEQFF
>TRBV12-3/TRBV12-4|TRBJ2-2
CASSFKGEGGELFF
>TRBV6-2/TRBV6-3|TRBJ2-3
CASTLTRGDTQYF
>TRBV5-8|TRBJ2-5
CASSLGLQGKETQYF
>TRBV5-6|TRBJ2-5
CASSFEEFGQYF
>TRBV5-1|TRBJ1-5
CASNSYTDQPQHF
>TRBV20-1|TRBJ2-3
CSATPRGLDTQYF
>TRBV27|TRBJ2-1
CASSLRGEGGEQFF